Sequencing of this T cell receptor beta chain was carried out in a study of blood T cell repertoires in COVID-19. The CDR3 is made up of 14 amino acids. V lost 2 bases and J 1 base, leaving 6 bases between the germline ends. Germline CDR1 reads MDHEN; CDR2 reads SYDVKM. The protocol was immunoSEQ multiplex PCR, while the TCRdb copy is restricted to in-frame clones and leaves out a portion. The repertoire holds 75,000 to 95,000 clones, with 70% to 90% as singletons. The source of this sequence is a man between 50 and 59 years old with active COVID-19. The chain recombines TRBV28 with TRBJ1-5; D call uncertain. The specimen was peripheral blood. The DNA for the CDR3 is TGTGCCAGCAGTTTAGGGCTGAGCAATCAGCCCCAGCATTTT. Translation: CASSLGLSNQPQHF.